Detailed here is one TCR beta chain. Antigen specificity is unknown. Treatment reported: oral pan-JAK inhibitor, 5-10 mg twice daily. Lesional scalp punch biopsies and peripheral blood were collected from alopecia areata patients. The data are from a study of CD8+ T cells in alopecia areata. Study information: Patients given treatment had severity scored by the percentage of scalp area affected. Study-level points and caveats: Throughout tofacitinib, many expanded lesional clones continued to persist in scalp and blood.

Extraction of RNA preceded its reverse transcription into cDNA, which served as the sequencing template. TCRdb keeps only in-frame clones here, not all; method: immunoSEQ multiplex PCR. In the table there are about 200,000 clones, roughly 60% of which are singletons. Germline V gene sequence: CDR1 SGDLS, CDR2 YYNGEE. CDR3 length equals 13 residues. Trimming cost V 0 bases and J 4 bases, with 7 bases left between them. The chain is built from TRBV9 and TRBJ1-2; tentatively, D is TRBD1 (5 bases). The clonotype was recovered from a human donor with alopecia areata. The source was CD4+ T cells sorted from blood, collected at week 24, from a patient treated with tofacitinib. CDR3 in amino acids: CASSVAGGYGYTF. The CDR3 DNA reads TGTGCCAGCAGCGTAGCGGGGGGCTATGGCTACACCTTC.